These T cell receptor beta chains were read from a single sample in a study of control samples from healthy donors and cancer patients. Here immunoSEQ multiplex PCR was the method, and the copy in TCRdb shows in-frame clones only, minus some. Here the sample spans 60,000 to 75,000 clones, about 87% being singletons. Sequencing was carried out using PBMCs. These receptors all stem from a woman aged 50 to 65 with head and neck cancer. CDR3s include the opening cysteine and the closing phenylalanine or tryptophan. A D gene is named only where the DNA matches it firmly. A clone size is listed for some rows: how often the clone was seen (once, few, many), or a class if it is expanded.

cdr3_length	v_call	d_call	clone_size	j_call	cdr3_nt	cdr3_aa
14	TRBV27	TRBD2	NA	TRBJ2-5	TGTGCCAGCAGGCTAGCGGGGGGCTCTGTGACCCAGTACTTC	CASRLAGGSVTQYF
13	TRBV5-1	NA	NA	TRBJ2-2	TGCGCCAGCAGCTTGGACAGAGCCGGGGAGCTGTTTTTT	CASSLDRAGELFF
16	TRBV19	NA	NA	TRBJ1-1	TGTGCCAGTAGTAATGCCAGGGGTGGAATGAACACTGAAGCTTTCTTT	CASSNARGGMNTEAFF
13	TRBV29-1	NA	NA	TRBJ1-1	TGCAGCGCCGCGACAGCTTCGAACACTGAAGCTTTCTTT	CSAATASNTEAFF
14	TRBV24-1	NA	NA	TRBJ2-5	TGTGCCACCAGTGAACCCGGACTTGGGGAGACCCAGTACTTC	CATSEPGLGETQYF
15	TRBV5-5	TRBD1	once	TRBJ1-3	TGTGCCAGCACTGGGCAGGGGGGACCTGGAAACACCATATATTTT	CASTGQGGPGNTIYF
14	TRBV5-4	NA	NA	TRBJ2-7	TGTGCCAGCAGCTTGGTTGGCAGGGCCTACGAGCAGTACTTC	CASSLVGRAYEQYF
13	TRBV6-6	NA	NA	TRBJ1-1	TGTGCCAGCAGTGACAGGTCGGGCACTGAAGCTTTCTTT	CASSDRSGTEAFF
15	TRBV3-1/TRBV3-2	NA	NA	TRBJ1-2	TGTGCCAGCAGCCGGGGGGTGACGGGGAACTATGGCTACACCTTC	CASSRGVTGNYGYTF
13	TRBV5-1	TRBD1	once	TRBJ1-2	TGCGCCAGCAGCAGCAACAGGGGCCCTGGCTACACCTTC	CASSSNRGPGYTF
13	TRBV19	NA	once	TRBJ1-1	TGTGCCAGTACTCCCACGGGTAACACTGAAGCTTTCTTT	CASTPTGNTEAFF
14	TRBV30	NA	once	TRBJ1-2	TGTGCCTCTCTCTTAGGGGACTTCAACTATGGCTACACCTTC	CASLLGDFNYGYTF
13	TRBV5-4	NA	NA	TRBJ1-2	TGTGCCAGCAGCTTGGCCGGGCCGACGGGCTACACCTTC	CASSLAGPTGYTF
15	TRBV10-3	NA	NA	TRBJ2-5	TGTGCCATCAGTGTGGGGGGAGGCGGGCAAGAGACCCAGTACTTC	CAISVGGGGQETQYF
12	TRBV5-6	NA	NA	TRBJ2-1	TGTGCCAGCAGCTCCTCGGGGAATGAGCAGTTCTTC	CASSSSGNEQFF
16	TRBV15	TRBD1	NA	TRBJ1-3	TGTGCCACCAGCCGGGACAGGGTGGGATCTGGAAACACCATATATTTT	CATSRDRVGSGNTIYF
13	TRBV6-5	NA	NA	TRBJ1-2	TGTGCCAGCACCCCCTATGGGGGACGCGACTACACCTTC	CASTPYGGRDYTF
12	TRBV6-2/TRBV6-3	NA	NA	TRBJ2-5	TGTGCCAGCAGTTACGGCCAAGAGACCCAGTACTTC	CASSYGQETQYF
15	TRBV9	TRBD1	NA	TRBJ2-7	TGTGCCAGCAGCGGAGGGACAGGGGACTCCTACGAGCAGTACTTC	CASSGGTGDSYEQYF
16	TRBV6-1	NA	NA	TRBJ1-5	TGTGCCAGCAGTGATCATGTTAGGGGAAGCAATCAGCCCCAGCATTTT	CASSDHVRGSNQPQHF
14	TRBV5-1	NA	NA	TRBJ1-2	TGCGCCAGCAGCTTGGACGGGACCCTGGTGGGCTACACCTTC	CASSLDGTLVGYTF
12	TRBV5-1	TRBD1	NA	TRBJ2-3	TGCGCCAGCAGCTTCAGGGGGAATACGCAGTATTTT	CASSFRGNTQYF
15	TRBV5-1	TRBD2	NA	TRBJ2-3	TGCGCCAGCAGCTTAAGACTAGCGGGCTCAGATACGCAGTATTTT	CASSLRLAGSDTQYF
15	TRBV28	TRBD1	NA	TRBJ1-2	TGTGCCAGCAGTCGATTACCGGGACAGACCTATGGCTACACCTTC	CASSRLPGQTYGYTF
15	TRBV23-1	NA	NA	TRBJ2-2	TGCGCCAGCCGCGCCGGGACCTTAGGTACCGGGGAGCTGTTTTTT	CASRAGTLGTGELFF
15	TRBV6-1	NA	NA	TRBJ2-7	TGTGCCAGCAGTGAAGCTAAGGCAGGGACCTACGAGCAGTACTTC	CASSEAKAGTYEQYF
15	TRBV5-4	NA	NA	TRBJ2-2	TGTGCCAGCAGCTTGGGGACGGCGAACACCGGGGAGCTGTTTTTT	CASSLGTANTGELFF
16	TRBV10-1	TRBD1	once	TRBJ2-5	TGCGCCAGCAGTGAGCCGGAACAGGGGAGAAGGGAGACCCAGTACTTC	CASSEPEQGRRETQYF
17	TRBV19	TRBD1	NA	TRBJ1-1	TGTGCCAGTAGGGGGAGCAGGGGGCTACTCCTGAACACTGAAGCTTTCTTT	CASRGSRGLLLNTEAFF
15	TRBV4-1	NA	few	TRBJ1-1	TGCGCCAGCAGCCAAAGTAGGGCAGGGAACACTGAAGCTTTCTTT	CASSQSRAGNTEAFF
15	TRBV6-4	NA	NA	TRBJ2-2	TGTGCCAGCAGTGACTCGTCAGAGAACACCGGGGAGCTGTTTTTT	CASSDSSENTGELFF
15	TRBV23-1	NA	NA	TRBJ2-2	TGCGCCAGCATAATTTGGCTGGCCACAGACGGGGAGCTGTTTTTT	CASIIWLATDGELFF
13	TRBV6-5	NA	NA	TRBJ2-6	TGTGCCAGCAGCCTCACTGGGGCCAACGTCCTGACTTTC	CASSLTGANVLTF
14	TRBV19	NA	few	TRBJ1-4	TGTGCCAGTAGTCTCGGGACGGCGAATGAAAAACTGTTTTTT	CASSLGTANEKLFF
14	TRBV6-5	NA	NA	TRBJ1-4	TGTGCCAGCAGTTACTCCCGGGGGGGTGAAAAACTGTTTTTT	CASSYSRGGEKLFF
19	TRBV28	TRBD1	NA	TRBJ1-5	TGTGCCAGCAGTCCTCCGAGGAGGGCGACAGGGGGCGACAATCAGCCCCAGCATTTT	CASSPPRRATGGDNQPQHF
14	TRBV10-2	NA	NA	TRBJ1-5	TGCGCCAGCAGTCCTCAGGGGAGCAATCAGCCCCAGCATTTT	CASSPQGSNQPQHF
15	TRBV9	NA	NA	TRBJ2-1	TGTGCCAGCAGCGTAGCGGGAGACCGCTACAATGAGCAGTTCTTC	CASSVAGDRYNEQFF
16	TRBV4-1	NA	NA	TRBJ2-5	TGCGCCAGCAGCCAAGCCTTCGGAGGGGTGCGAGAGACCCAGTACTTC	CASSQAFGGVRETQYF
14	TRBV13	NA	NA	TRBJ1-2	TGTGCCAGCAGCCTGGGACAACAGGGTACGGGCTACACCTTC	CASSLGQQGTGYTF
15	TRBV7-6	NA	NA	TRBJ2-1	TGTGCCAGCAGCTTAGAGGGGGGGGCGGACAATGAGCAGTTCTTC	CASSLEGGADNEQFF
15	TRBV14	NA	NA	TRBJ2-2	TGTGCCAGCAGCCAAGGGACTGAGTTGGGCGGGGAGCTGTTTTTT	CASSQGTELGGELFF
16	TRBV4-2	NA	NA	TRBJ1-2	TGTGCCAGCAGCCAAGATAGAGCCTCCCCCAACTATGGCTACACCTTC	CASSQDRASPNYGYTF
16	TRBV9	NA	NA	TRBJ2-2	TGTGCCAGCAGCGTAGGCGGTGGGGGGAACGCCGGGGAGCTGTTTTTT	CASSVGGGGNAGELFF
15	TRBV19	NA	NA	TRBJ1-1	TGTGCCAGTAGTACTCGTGGTACAGCTAAGACTGAAGCTTTCTTT	CASSTRGTAKTEAFF
16	TRBV15	TRBD1	NA	TRBJ1-2	TGTGCCACCAGCAGGGGAAGAGGACAGGAGGACTATGGCTACACCTTC	CATSRGRGQEDYGYTF
14	TRBV5-5	NA	NA	TRBJ2-7	TGTGCCAGCAGCTTTATCCAGAACAAGTACGAGCAGTACTTC	CASSFIQNKYEQYF
13	TRBV7-2	NA	once	TRBJ1-3	TGTGCCAGCAGCTTCGGGTACGGAAACACCATATATTTT	CASSFGYGNTIYF
14	TRBV9	NA	NA	TRBJ2-1	TGTGCCAGCAGCGTAGAGGTAGTGCCTTTTGAGCAGTTCTTC	CASSVEVVPFEQFF
15	TRBV25-1	TRBD1	NA	TRBJ1-4	TGTGCCAGCAGGCGCCAGGGGGGCCCAAATGAAAAACTGTTTTTT	CASRRQGGPNEKLFF
17	TRBV28	TRBD1	NA	TRBJ2-3	TGTGCCAGCAGCCTGGACAGGGGCCAAACCCGCACAGATACGCAGTATTTT	CASSLDRGQTRTDTQYF
15	TRBV5-5	NA	few	TRBJ2-7	TGTGCCAGCAGCTTTTTATCGACAGGGAGGGGCGAGCAGTACTTC	CASSFLSTGRGEQYF
17	TRBV30	TRBD1	NA	TRBJ2-2	TGTGCCTGGAGTGTACCTAATCCAGGGGGCTACACCGGGGAGCTGTTTTTT	CAWSVPNPGGYTGELFF
13	TRBV28	NA	NA	TRBJ1-6	TGTGCCACGGGGAGCGGGGGGCTTTCACCCCTCCACTTT	CATGSGGLSPLHF
15	TRBV4-1	NA	NA	TRBJ2-7	TGCGCCAGCAGCCACTCTGGGGGAGGAGACTACGAGCAGTACTTC	CASSHSGGGDYEQYF
15	TRBV6-5	NA	NA	TRBJ1-1	TGTGCCAGCAGTTACAGGCTGATGATGAACACTGAAGCTTTCTTT	CASSYRLMMNTEAFF